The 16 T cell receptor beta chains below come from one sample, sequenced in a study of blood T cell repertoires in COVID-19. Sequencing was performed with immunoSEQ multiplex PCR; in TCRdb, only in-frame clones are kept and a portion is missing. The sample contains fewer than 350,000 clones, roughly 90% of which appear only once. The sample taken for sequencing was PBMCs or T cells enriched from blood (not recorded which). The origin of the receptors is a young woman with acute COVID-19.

DNA of the CDR3: TGTGCCAGCAGCCGACAGGGGATTCTCGGTGAGCAGTTCTTC. Encoded protein: CASSRQGILGEQFF. This chain uses TRBV7-8 with TRBJ2-1; 8 positions match TRBD1. The ends lost 5 bases at V and 9 bases at J; junction bases unmatched: 9. Germline V gives CDR1 SGHVS, CDR2 FQNEAQ. The CDR3 loop spans 14 amino acids.

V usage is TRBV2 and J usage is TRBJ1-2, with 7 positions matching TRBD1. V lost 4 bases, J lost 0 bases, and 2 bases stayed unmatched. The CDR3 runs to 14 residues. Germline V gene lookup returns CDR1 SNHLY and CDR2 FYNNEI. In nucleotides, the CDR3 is TGTGCCAGCAGTGGCAGGGGGGCTAACTATGGCTACACCTTC. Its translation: CASSGRGANYGYTF. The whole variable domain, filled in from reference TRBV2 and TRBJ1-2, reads EPEVTQTPSHQVTQMGQEVILRCVPISNHLYFYWYRQILGQKVEFLVSFYNNEISEKSEIFDDQFSVERPDGSNFTLKIRSTKLEDSAMYFCASSGRGANYGYTFGSGTRLTVV.

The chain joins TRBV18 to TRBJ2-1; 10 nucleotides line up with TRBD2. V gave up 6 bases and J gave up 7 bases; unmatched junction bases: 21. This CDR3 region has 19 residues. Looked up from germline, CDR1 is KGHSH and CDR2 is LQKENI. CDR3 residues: CASSLLVAGGIGGRNEQFF. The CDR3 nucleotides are TGTGCCAGCTCCCTCTTGGTAGCGGGAGGTATAGGTGGAAGAAATGAGCAGTTCTTC.

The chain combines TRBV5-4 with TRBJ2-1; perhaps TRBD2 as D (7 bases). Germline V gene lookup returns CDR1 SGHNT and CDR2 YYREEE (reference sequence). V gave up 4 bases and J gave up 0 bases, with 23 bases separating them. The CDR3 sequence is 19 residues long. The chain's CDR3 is CASSLRGLGGRFSYNEQFF. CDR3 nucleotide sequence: TGTGCCAGCAGCCTTCGGGGACTGGGGGGGCGGTTCTCCTACAATGAGCAGTTCTTC.

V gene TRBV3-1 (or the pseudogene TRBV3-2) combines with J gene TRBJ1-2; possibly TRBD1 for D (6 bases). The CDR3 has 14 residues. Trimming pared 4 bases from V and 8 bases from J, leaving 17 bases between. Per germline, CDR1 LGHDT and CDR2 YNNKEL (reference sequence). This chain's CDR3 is CASSPGTSVRGYTF. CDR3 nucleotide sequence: TGTGCCAGCAGCCCCGGGACATCGGTGAGGGGCTACACCTTC.

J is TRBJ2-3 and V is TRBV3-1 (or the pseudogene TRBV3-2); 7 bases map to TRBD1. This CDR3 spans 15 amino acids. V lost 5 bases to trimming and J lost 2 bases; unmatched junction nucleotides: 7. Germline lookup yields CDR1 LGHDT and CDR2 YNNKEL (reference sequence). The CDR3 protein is CASSARTGNTDTQYF. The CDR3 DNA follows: TGTGCCAGCAGCGCCCGGACAGGCAACACAGATACGCAGTATTTT.

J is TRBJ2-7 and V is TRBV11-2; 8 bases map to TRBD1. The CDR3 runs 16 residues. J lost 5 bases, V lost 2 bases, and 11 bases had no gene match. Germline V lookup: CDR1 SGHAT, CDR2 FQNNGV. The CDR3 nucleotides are TGTGCCAGCAGCTTATTGAAGGGACAGGTCCGGAACGAGCAGTACTTC. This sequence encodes CASSLLKGQVRNEQYF.

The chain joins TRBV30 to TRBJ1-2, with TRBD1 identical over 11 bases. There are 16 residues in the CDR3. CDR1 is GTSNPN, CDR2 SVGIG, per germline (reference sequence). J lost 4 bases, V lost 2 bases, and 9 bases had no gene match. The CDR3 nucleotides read TGTGCCTGGAGTCTCCCCGGGACAGGGGGAAGCTATGGCTACACCTTC. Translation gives CAWSLPGTGGSYGYTF. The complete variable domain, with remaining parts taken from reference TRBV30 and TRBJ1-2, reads SQTIHQWPATLVQPVGSPLSLECTVEGTSNPNLYWYRQAAGRGLQLLFYSVGIGQISSEVPQNLSASRPQDRQFILSSKKLLLSDSGFYLCAWSLPGTGGSYGYTFGSGTRLTVV.

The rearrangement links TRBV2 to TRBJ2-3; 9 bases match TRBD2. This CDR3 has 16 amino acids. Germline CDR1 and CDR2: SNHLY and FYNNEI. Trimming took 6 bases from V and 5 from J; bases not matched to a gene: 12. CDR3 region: CASRRVAGAEGDTQYF. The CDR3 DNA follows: TGTGCCAGCAGGCGGGTAGCGGGAGCGGAGGGAGATACGCAGTATTTT.

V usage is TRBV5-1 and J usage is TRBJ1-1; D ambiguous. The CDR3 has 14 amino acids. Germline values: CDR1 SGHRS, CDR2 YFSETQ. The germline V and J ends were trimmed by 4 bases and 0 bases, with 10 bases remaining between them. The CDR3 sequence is CASSPQVMNTEAFF. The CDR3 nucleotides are TGCGCCAGCAGCCCTCAGGTCATGAACACTGAAGCTTTCTTT.

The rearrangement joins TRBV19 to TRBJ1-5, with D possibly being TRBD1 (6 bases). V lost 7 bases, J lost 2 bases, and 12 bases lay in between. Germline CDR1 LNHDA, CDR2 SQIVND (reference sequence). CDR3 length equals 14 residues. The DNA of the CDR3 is TGTGCCAGTACAAGGGGGGGCGGCAATCAGCCCCAGCATTTT. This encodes CASTRGGGNQPQHF.

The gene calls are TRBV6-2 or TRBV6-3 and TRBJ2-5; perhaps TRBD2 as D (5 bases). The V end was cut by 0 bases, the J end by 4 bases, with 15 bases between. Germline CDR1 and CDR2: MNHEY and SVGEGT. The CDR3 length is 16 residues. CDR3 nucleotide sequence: TGTGCCAGCAGTTACTCGACAATGGCGGGCGGAGAGACCCAGTACTTC. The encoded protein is CASSYSTMAGGETQYF.

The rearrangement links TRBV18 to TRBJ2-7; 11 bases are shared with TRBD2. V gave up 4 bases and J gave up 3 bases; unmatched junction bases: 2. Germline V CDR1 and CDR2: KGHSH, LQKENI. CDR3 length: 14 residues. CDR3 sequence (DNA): TGTGCCAGCTCACTCGGGACTAGCGGCTACGAGCAGTACTTC. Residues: CASSLGTSGYEQYF.

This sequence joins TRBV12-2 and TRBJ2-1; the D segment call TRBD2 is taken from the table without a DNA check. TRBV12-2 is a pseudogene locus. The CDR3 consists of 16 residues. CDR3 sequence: CASRLVGSFAYNEQFF. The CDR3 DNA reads TGTGCAAGTCGCTTGGTCGGGAGCTTTGCCTACAATGAGCAGTTCTTC.

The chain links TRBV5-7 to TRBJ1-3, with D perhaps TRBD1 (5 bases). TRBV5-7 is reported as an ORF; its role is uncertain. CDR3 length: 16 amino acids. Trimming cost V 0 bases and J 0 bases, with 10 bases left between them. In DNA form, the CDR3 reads TGTGCCAGCAGCTTGGGCAGGGCTTACTCTGGAAACACCATATATTTT. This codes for CASSLGRAYSGNTIYF.

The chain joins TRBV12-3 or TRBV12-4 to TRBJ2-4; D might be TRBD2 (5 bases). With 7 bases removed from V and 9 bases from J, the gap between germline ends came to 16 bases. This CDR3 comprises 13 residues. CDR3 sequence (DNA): TGTGCCAGCACCCCCCCCGGGGAGTCCATTCAGTACTTC. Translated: CASTPPGESIQYF.